What follows is one T cell receptor beta chain and its context. Its specificity is not known. Only in-frame clones appear in the TCRdb table, and some are missing; sequencing was by immunoSEQ multiplex PCR. There are over 20,000 clones in the sample; around 80% occur only once, and 40% lies in the top ten. The sample comes from a study of PD-1 blockade in classical Hodgkin lymphoma. Study summary: Nivolumab dosing for patients was 3 mg/kg, administered intravenously every 2 weeks. The study, taken as a whole, reports: Relapsed/refractory patients reportedly had the lowest baseline TCR diversity, below newly diagnosed patients, who were below healthy donors. Complete responders' diversity at baseline resembled that of newly diagnosed patients. It was CD4+ TCR diversity, not CD8+, that rose significantly by C4D1.

Every single patient, without exception, relapsed after autologous stem cell transplantation, and brentuximab vedotin exposure varied. Germline lookup yields CDR1 MNHEY and CDR2 SMNVEV (reference sequence). The ends were cut back, 5 bases at V and 5 bases at J, with 21 bases in the middle. The CDR3 is 17 amino acids. The chain recombines TRBV27 with TRBJ2-2; the D gene is possibly TRBD2 (6 bases). Material: peripheral blood mononuclear cells (PBMCs), obtained before the second cycle of nivolumab. This TCR was sampled from a human donor with classical Hodgkin lymphoma. The chain's CDR3 is CASSPLAWQGGTGELFF. In nucleotides, the CDR3 is TGTGCCAGCAGTCCGCTGGCCTGGCAGGGAGGAACCGGGGAGCTGTTTTTT.